These 13 T cell receptor beta chains were all obtained from the same sample, sequenced in a study of T cells in Graves' hyperthyroidism and ophthalmopathy. TCR beta CDR3 sequences were amplified from RNA transcripts. Primed by the HTBI set, a first-round RT-PCR was run on the TCR CDR3. TCRdb reanalysed the multiplex PCR reads using MiXCR and keeps one entry per CDR3 protein. Here the sample spans about 350,000 distinct CDR3 sequences, about 18% being singletons. Sequenced material: blood. The receptors derive from a woman aged 25 to 39 with Graves' hyperthyroidism that later progressed to Graves' ophthalmopathy.

The table lists this clonotype with a few counts. The chain combines TRBV14 with TRBJ2-2; D is possibly TRBD2 (6 bases). The CDR3 covers 16 residues. CDR1 and CDR2 from the germline V gene are SGHDN and FVKESK. V lost 2 bases and J lost 6, with 16 bases in between. CDR3 sequence: CASSQSGTPGPGELFF. The DNA for the CDR3 is TGTGCCAGCAGCCAATCCGGGACTCCAGGACCCGGGGAGCTGTTTTTT.

The chain couples TRBV2 to TRBJ2-3; D is unclear. From germline, CDR1 is SNHLY and CDR2 FYNNEI. The CDR3 spans 12 residues. V lost 6 bases to trimming and J lost 3 bases, with 7 bases between them. Here the CDR3 reads CASSYHTDTQYF. CDR3 sequence (DNA): TGTGCCAGCAGCTACCATACAGATACGCAGTATTTT.

The gene calls are TRBV9 and TRBJ1-2, with 8 bases aligning to TRBD1. Germline CDR1 reads SGDLS; CDR2 reads YYNGEE. This CDR3 has 18 residues. V lost 0 bases and J lost 3; bases outside the gene matches: 13. CDR3 in amino acids: CASSVAKTGGSLYYGYTF. The CDR3 DNA is TGTGCCAGCAGCGTAGCTAAAACAGGGGGGTCCCTCTACTATGGCTACACCTTC.

This clonotype was picked up many times. V and J are TRBV2 and TRBJ1-6; TRBD1 might be the D (6 bases). V was cut by 5 bases and J by 9 bases, with 11 bases left in between. The CDR3 totals 13 residues. Germline-derived CDR1 and CDR2 are SNHLY and FYNNEI. The CDR3 here is CASSNEGGSPLHF. CDR3 sequence (DNA): TGTGCCAGCAGTAATGAGGGGGGTTCACCCCTCCACTTT.

The CDR3 here is CASSLMPGPETDTQYF. The CDR3 DNA reads as TGTGCCAGCAGCTTGATGCCCGGGCCGGAGACGGATACGCAGTATTTT. The rearrangement uses TRBV11-3 and TRBJ2-3; D is unclear. The CDR3 totals 16 residues. Germline-derived CDR1 and CDR2 are SGHNT and YENEEA. V lost 3 bases and J 6 bases, leaving 19 bases between the germline ends.

The chain recombines TRBV15 with TRBJ1-1; D is uncertain. CDR1 is LNHNV, CDR2 YYDKDF, per germline (reference sequence). V gave up 0 bases and J gave up 6 bases, with 17 bases separating them. The length of the CDR3 is 16 residues. Here the CDR3 DNA reads TGTGCCACCAGCAGAGAGGCACGGGCCACGAGGGCTGAAGCTTTCTTT. Amino acids: CATSREARATRAEAFF.

V is TRBV11-2 and J is TRBJ2-3, with unresolved D. Germline CDR1 reads SGHAT; CDR2 reads FQNNGV. This CDR3 region has 13 residues. Trimming removed 5 bases at V and 5 bases at J, with 11 bases between. In DNA, the CDR3 is TGTGCCAGCAGCCCCAGGTCGGGAGATACGCAGTATTTT. Protein product: CASSPRSGDTQYF.

Of note for this clonotype: A much larger clone sits a single nucleotide away, making a read error possible. The chain employs TRBV15 and TRBJ2-1, with 9 bases that match TRBD2. Germline V gives CDR1 LNHNV, CDR2 YYDKDF (reference sequence). Losses at the gene ends were 1 base for V and 0 bases for J; bases not matched to a gene: 13. CDR3 length equals 20 residues. As DNA, the CDR3 is TGTGCCACCAGCAGAGTAGAGGCTAGCGGGGCCCGAGCCTCCTACAATGAGCAGTTCTTC. Protein sequence: CATSRVEASGARASYNEQFF.

This clonotype was observed many times. The chain has TRBV6-1 and TRBJ1-5; TRBD1 might be the D (6 bases). This CDR3 region has 17 residues. Trimming stripped 6 bases from V and 0 bases from J, with 18 bases between. Germline CDR1 and CDR2: MNHNS and SASEGT. CDR3 DNA sequence: TGTGCCAGCAGGATGGGACATTCTGACCCTAGCAATCAGCCCCAGCATTTT. Translating gives CASRMGHSDPSNQPQHF.

This clonotype was observed many times. The gene calls are TRBV18 and TRBJ2-5; D is ambiguous. Germline V gene lookup returns CDR1 KGHSH and CDR2 LQKENI. With 2 bases removed from V and 1 base from J, the gap between germline ends came to 11 bases. This CDR3 contains 15 residues. The CDR3 protein is CASSPGLKFQETQYF. CDR3 bases: TGTGCCAGCTCACCAGGCCTTAAGTTCCAAGAGACCCAGTACTTC.

This clonotype showed up many times. The chain couples TRBV19 to TRBJ1-6; D gene uncertain. Per germline, CDR1 LNHDA and CDR2 SQIVND (reference sequence). The germline V and J ends were trimmed by 6 bases and 0 bases, with 9 bases remaining between them. CDR3 length equals 15 residues. CDR3 region: CASRLTSSYNSPLHF. The CDR3 DNA reads TGTGCCAGTAGGCTCACGAGCTCCTATAATTCACCCCTCCACTTT.

The chain has TRBV7-2 and TRBJ1-4; 7 bases map to TRBD1. The junction had 3 bases not matched to a gene; V was cut back by 5 bases and J by 0 bases. This CDR3 spans 15 amino acids. Germline CDR1 is SGHTA and CDR2 is FQGNSA. CDR3 sequence: CASSVQGATNEKLFF. CDR3 nucleotides: TGTGCCAGCAGCGTGCAGGGGGCAACTAATGAAAAACTGTTTTTT.

Many counts were recorded for this clonotype. This chain joins TRBV19 and TRBJ1-1; the D is unclear. The germline gives CDR1 LNHDA, CDR2 SQIVND (reference sequence). V lost 7 bases, J lost 1 base, and 10 bases lay in between. The CDR3 has 13 residues. This chain's CDR3 is CASNHDGNTEAFF. The CDR3 nucleotides are TGTGCCAGTAACCACGACGGGAACACTGAAGCTTTCTTT.